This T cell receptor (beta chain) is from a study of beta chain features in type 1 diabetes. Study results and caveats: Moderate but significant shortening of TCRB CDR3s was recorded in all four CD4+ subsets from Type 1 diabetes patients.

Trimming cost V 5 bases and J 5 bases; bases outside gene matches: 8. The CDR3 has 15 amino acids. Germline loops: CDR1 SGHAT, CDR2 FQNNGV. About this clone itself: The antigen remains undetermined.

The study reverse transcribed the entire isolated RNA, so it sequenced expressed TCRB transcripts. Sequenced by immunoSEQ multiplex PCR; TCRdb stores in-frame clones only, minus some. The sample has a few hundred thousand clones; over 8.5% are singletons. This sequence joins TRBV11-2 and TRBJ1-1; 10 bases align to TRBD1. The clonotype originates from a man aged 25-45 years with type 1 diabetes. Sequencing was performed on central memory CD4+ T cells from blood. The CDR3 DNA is TGTGCCAGCAGCCAGACGGGACAGGGGAGGACTGAAGCTTTCTTT. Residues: CASSQTGQGRTEAFF.